This T cell receptor beta chain comes out of a study of beta chain features in type 1 diabetes. Comments on this clone: Antigen: not known.

V was trimmed by 4 bases and J by 2 bases, leaving 17 bases between them. Germline CDR1 MNHEY, CDR2 SVGAGI. There are 16 residues in the CDR3. All of the isolated RNA was reverse transcribed, so expressed TCRB transcripts were sequenced. Assay: immunoSEQ multiplex PCR; the TCRdb copy retains only in-frame clones and omits some. The sample shows 970,000 or so clones, about 17% of them seen only once. Study conclusions and caveats: HLA effects on TCRB rearrangement stayed unresolved here. In all four CD4+ subsets, TCRB CDR3 length was significantly, moderately reduced in type 1 diabetes.

The clonotype originates from a woman younger than 30 in good health. The sequenced sample was naive CD4+ T cells from blood. V is TRBV6-5 and J is TRBJ1-2; D gene ambiguous. The CDR3, as DNA: TGTGCCAGCAGTTCCACACTCGTTCAGAGAAACTATGGCTACACCTTC. Translating it yields CASSSTLVQRNYGYTF.